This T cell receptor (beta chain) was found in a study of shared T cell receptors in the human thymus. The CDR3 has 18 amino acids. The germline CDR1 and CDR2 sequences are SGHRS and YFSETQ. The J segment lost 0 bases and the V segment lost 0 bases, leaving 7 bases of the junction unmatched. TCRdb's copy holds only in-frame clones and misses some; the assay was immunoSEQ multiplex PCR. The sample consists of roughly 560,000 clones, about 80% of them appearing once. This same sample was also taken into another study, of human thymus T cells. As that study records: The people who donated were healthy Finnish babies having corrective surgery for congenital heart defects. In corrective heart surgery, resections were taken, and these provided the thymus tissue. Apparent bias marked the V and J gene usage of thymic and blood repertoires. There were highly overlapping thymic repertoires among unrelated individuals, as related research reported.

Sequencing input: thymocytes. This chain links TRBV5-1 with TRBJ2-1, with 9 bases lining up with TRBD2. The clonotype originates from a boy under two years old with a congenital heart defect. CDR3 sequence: CASSLVASGKSSYNEQFF. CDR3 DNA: TGCGCCAGCAGCTTGGTGGCTAGCGGGAAGAGCTCCTACAATGAGCAGTTCTTC.